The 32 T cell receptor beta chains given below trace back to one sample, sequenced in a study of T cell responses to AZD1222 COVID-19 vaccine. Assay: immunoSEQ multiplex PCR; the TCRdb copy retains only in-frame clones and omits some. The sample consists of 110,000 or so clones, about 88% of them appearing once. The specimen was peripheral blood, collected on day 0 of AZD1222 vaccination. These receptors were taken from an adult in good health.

The CDR3 loop reads CASSPRGNYGYTF. As DNA, the CDR3 is TGTGCCAGCAGCCCTCGGGGTAACTATGGCTACACCTTC. The chain couples TRBV14 to TRBJ1-2; no reliable D call. V was pared by 4 bases and J by 1 base, with 7 bases between. CDR3 length: 13 residues. Per germline, CDR1 SGHDN and CDR2 FVKESK.

The CDR3 protein is CASSEAGQGPEAFF. CDR3 sequence (DNA): TGTGCCAGCAGTGAAGCCGGTCAGGGTCCTGAAGCTTTCTTT. The chain recombines TRBV6-1 with TRBJ1-1; tentatively, D is TRBD1 (5 bases). Per the germline V gene, CDR1 is MNHNS and CDR2 is SASEGT. The CDR3 loop spans 14 amino acids. The germline V and J ends were trimmed by 0 bases and 6 bases, with 11 bases remaining between them.

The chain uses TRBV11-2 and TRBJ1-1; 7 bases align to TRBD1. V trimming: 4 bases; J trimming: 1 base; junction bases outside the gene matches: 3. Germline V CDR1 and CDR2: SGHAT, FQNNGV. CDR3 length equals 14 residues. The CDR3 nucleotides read TGTGCCAGCAGCTACGGGACAGCGAACACTGAAGCTTTCTTT. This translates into CASSYGTANTEAFF.

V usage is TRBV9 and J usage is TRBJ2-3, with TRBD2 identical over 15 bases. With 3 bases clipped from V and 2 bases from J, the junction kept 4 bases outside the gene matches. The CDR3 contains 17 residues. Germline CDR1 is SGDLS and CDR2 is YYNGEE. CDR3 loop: CASSGGTSGRHTDTQYF. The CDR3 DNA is TGTGCCAGCAGCGGAGGGACTAGCGGGAGGCACACAGATACGCAGTATTTT.

DNA of the CDR3: TGCGCCAGCAGCCCCCAAAGGAGCTCCTACGAGCAGTACTTC. Translation: CASSPQRSSYEQYF. J is TRBJ2-7 and V is TRBV5-1, with D unclear. The CDR3 sequence is 14 residues long. CDR1 is SGHRS and CDR2 is YFSETQ in the germline V gene. V was cut by 4 bases and J by 0 bases, with 11 bases left in between.

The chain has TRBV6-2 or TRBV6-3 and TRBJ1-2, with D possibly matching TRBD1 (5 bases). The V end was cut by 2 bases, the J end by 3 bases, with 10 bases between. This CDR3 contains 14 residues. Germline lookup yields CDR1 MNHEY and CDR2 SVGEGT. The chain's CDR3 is CASSYRGRDYGYTF. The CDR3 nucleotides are TGTGCCAGCAGTTACAGGGGACGGGACTATGGCTACACCTTC.

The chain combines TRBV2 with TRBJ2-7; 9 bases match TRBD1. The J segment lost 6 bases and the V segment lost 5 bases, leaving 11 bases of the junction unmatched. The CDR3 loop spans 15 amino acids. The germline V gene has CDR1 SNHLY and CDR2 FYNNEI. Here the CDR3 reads CASSPPQGQGAEQYF. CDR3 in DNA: TGTGCCAGCAGTCCACCTCAGGGACAGGGAGCCGAGCAGTACTTC.

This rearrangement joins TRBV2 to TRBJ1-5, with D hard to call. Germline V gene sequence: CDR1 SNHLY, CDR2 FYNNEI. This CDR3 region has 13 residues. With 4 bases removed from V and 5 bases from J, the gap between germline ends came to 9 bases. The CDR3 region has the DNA TGTGCCAGCAGTGGAAGCGGCGATCAGCCCCAGCATTTT. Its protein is CASSGSGDQPQHF.

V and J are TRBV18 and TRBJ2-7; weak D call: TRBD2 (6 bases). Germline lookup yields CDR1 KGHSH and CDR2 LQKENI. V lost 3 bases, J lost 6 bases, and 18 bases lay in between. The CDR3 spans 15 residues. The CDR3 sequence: CASSPTLGGVGEQYV. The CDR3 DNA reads TGTGCCAGCTCACCGACCCTTGGAGGGGTAGGCGAGCAGTACGTC.

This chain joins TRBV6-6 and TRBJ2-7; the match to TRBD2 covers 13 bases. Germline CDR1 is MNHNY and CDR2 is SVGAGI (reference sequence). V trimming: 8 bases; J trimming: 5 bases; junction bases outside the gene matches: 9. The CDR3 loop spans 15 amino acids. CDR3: CASRTSGRAGNEQYV. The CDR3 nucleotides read TGTGCCAGCCGTACTAGCGGGAGGGCTGGAAACGAGCAGTACGTC.

The CDR3, as DNA: TGTGCCACCAGTGATTTTACGTACGGCCGGCAGGGCGCCTACGAGCAGTACGTC. It encodes CATSDFTYGRQGAYEQYV. The rearrangement links TRBV24-1 to TRBJ2-7; possibly TRBD1 for D (5 bases). The CDR3 is 18 amino acids. The V gene's germline CDR1 is KGHDR and CDR2 SFDVKD. Trimming shortened V by 1 base and J by 2 bases, and 20 bases separated the two germline ends.

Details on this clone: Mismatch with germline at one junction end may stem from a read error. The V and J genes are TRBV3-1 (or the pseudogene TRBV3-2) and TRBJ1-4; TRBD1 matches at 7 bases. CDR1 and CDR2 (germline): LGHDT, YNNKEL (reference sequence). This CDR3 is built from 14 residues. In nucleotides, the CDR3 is TGTGCCAGCAGCCAAGGGTTAACAGGGGTAAAACTTTTTTTT. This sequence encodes CASSQGLTGVKLFF.

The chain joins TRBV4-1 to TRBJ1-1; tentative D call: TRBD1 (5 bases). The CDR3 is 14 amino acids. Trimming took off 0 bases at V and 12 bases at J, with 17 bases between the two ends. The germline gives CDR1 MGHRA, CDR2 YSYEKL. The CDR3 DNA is TGCGCCAGCAGCCAAGAAGGGAGGGGCGCGAGGACTTTCTTT. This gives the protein CASSQEGRGARTFF.

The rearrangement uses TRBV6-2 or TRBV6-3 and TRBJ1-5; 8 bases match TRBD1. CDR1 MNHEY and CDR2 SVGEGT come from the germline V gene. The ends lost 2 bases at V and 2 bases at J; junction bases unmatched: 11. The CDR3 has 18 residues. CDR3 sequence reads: CASSYVPAQGARNQPQHF. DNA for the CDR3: TGTGCCAGCAGTTACGTTCCCGCCCAGGGGGCACGCAATCAGCCCCAGCATTTT.

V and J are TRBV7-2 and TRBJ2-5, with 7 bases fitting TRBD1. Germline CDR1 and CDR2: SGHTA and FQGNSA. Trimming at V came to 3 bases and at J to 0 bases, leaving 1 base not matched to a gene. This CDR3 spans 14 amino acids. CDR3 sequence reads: CASSLGTDQETQYF. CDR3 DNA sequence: TGTGCCAGCAGCTTGGGGACAGACCAAGAGACCCAGTACTTC.

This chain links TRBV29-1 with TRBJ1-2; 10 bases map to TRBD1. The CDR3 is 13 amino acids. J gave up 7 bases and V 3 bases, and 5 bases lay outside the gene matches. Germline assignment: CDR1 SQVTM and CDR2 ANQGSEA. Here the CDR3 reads CSVDTTGGFGYTF. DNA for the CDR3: TGCAGCGTTGATACGACAGGGGGCTTTGGCTACACCTTC. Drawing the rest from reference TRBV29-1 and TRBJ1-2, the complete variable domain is SAVISQKPSRDICQRGTSLTIQCQVDSQVTMMFWYRQQPGQSLTLIATANQGSEATYESGFVIDKFPISRPNLTFSTLTVSNMSPEDSSIYLCSVDTTGGFGYTFGSGTRLTVV.

Here the CDR3 DNA reads TGCAGCGTTGAAGAGGCAAACACCATATATTTT. Protein sequence: CSVEEANTIYF. The chain is built from TRBV29-1 and TRBJ1-3; D gene ambiguous. Trimming cost V 0 bases and J 6 bases, with 3 bases left between them. The CDR3 spans 11 residues. CDR1 SQVTM and CDR2 ANQGSEA come from the germline V gene.

The CDR3 here is CASSSPPQGFSYEQYF. CDR3 coding DNA: TGTGCCAGCAGTTCGCCACCCCAGGGATTCTCCTACGAGCAGTACTTC. The V gene is TRBV28, the J gene TRBJ2-7; D is perhaps TRBD1 (5 bases). The CDR3 extends over 16 amino acids. In germline, CDR1 is MDHEN, CDR2 SYDVKM. The V gene lost 4 bases and the J gene lost 0 bases, with 16 bases spanning the gap.

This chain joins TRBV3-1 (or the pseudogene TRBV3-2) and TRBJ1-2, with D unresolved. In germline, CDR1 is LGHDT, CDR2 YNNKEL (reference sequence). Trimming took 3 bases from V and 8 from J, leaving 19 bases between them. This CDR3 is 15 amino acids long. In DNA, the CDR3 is TGTGCCAGCAGCCACCTTGGGCGGTCGAGTTACGGCTACACCTTC. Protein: CASSHLGRSSYGYTF.

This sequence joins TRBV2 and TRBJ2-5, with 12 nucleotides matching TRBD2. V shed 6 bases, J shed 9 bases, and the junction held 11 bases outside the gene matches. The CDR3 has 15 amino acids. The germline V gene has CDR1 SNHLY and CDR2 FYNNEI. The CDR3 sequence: CASRTSGLAGGAQYF. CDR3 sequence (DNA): TGTGCCAGCAGGACCTCGGGACTAGCGGGTGGGGCCCAGTACTTC.

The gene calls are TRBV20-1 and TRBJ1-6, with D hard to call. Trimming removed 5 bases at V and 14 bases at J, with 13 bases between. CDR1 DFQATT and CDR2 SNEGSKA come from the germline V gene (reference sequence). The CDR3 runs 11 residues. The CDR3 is CSAHGPVTLHF. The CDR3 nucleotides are TGCAGTGCTCACGGACCGGTCACCCTCCACTTT.

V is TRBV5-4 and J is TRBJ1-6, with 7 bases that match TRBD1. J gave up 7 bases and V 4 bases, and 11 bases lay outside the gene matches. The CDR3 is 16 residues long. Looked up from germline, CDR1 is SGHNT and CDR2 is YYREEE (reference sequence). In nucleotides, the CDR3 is TGTGCCAGCAGCCTAACAGGGGCCCCTGCCAATTCACCCCTCCACTTT. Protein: CASSLTGAPANSPLHF.

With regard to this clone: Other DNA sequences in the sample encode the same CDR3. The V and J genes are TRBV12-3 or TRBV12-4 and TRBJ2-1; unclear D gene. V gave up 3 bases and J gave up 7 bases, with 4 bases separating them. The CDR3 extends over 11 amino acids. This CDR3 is CASSLGNEQFF. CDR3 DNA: TGTGCCAGCAGTTTGGGGAATGAGCAGTTCTTC.

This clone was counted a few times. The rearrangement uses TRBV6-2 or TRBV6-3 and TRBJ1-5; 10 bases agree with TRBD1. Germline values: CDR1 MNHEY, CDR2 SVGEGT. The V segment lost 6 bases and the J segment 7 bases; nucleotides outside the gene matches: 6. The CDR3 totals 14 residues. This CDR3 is CASSRTGGGQPQHF. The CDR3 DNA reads TGTGCCAGCAGCCGGACAGGGGGAGGACAGCCCCAGCATTTT.

CDR3 loop: CASSRPSSYEQYF. The CDR3 coding sequence is TGTGCCAGCAGTCGACCCTCCTCCTACGAGCAGTACTTC. This chain links TRBV6-5 with TRBJ2-7; no clear D. This CDR3 has 13 amino acids. Trimming stripped 5 bases from V and 0 bases from J, with 8 bases between. Germline assignment: CDR1 MNHEY and CDR2 SVGAGI.

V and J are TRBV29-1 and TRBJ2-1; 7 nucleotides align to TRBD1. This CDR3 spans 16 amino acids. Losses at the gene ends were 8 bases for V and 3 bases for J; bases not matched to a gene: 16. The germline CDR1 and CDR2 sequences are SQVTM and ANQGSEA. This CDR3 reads CSSRSSVAGGYNEQFF. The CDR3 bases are TGCAGCTCCCGGTCCAGCGTCGCAGGGGGCTACAATGAGCAGTTCTTC.

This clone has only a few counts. The CDR3 sequence is CASSVELAGNTGELFF. The CDR3 nucleotides read TGTGCCAGCAGCGTAGAGCTAGCGGGGAACACCGGGGAGCTGTTTTTT. This sequence joins TRBV9 and TRBJ2-2; 8 bases align to TRBD2. After removal of 0 bases from V and 1 base from J, the junction contained 2 bases not matched to a gene. CDR1 SGDLS and CDR2 YYNGEE come from the germline V gene. This CDR3 region has 16 residues.

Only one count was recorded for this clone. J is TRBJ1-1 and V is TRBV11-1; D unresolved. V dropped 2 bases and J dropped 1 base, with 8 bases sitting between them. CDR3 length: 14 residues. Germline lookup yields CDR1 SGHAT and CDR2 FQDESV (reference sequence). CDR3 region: CASSLRVWNTEAFF. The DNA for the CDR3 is TGTGCCAGCAGCTTACGGGTTTGGAACACTGAAGCTTTCTTT.

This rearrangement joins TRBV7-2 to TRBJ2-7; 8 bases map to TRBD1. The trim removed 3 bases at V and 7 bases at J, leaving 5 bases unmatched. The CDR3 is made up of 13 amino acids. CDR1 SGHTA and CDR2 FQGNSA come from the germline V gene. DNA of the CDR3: TGTGCCAGCAGCTTGAGGACAGGGCAAGAGCAGTACTTC. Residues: CASSLRTGQEQYF.

CDR3 protein: CASSRGVYSEILYGYTF. The CDR3 DNA follows: TGCGCCAGCAGCAGGGGGGTATATTCTGAGATTCTTTATGGCTACACCTTC. The V gene is TRBV5-1, the J gene TRBJ1-2, with D perhaps TRBD1 (6 bases). The length of the CDR3 is 17 residues. CDR1 SGHRS and CDR2 YFSETQ come from the germline V gene. V shed 4 bases and J shed 5 bases, with 24 bases lying between them.

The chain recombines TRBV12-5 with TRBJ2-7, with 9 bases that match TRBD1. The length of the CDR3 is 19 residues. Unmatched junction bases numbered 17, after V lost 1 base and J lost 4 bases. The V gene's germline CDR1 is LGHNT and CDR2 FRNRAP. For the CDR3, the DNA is TGTGCTAGTGGTTTGGCACAACCGGGACAGGGACCCTTCATTTACGAGCAGTACGTC. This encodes CASGLAQPGQGPFIYEQYV.

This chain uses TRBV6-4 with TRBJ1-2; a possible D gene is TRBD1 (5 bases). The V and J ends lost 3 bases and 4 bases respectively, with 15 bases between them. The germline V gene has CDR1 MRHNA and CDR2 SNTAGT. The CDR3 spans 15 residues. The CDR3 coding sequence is TGTGCCAGCAGTGAAGGAATGGGGACCGCCTATGGCTACACCTTC. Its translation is CASSEGMGTAYGYTF.